This TCR beta chain derives from a study of T cells in Graves' hyperthyroidism and ophthalmopathy. Study at large: Specimen type is peripheral blood, collected at initial diagnosis prior to any treatment. Study outcomes and limitations: Ophthalmopathy, which appeared later, was predicted by the model a median about 6.8 months before onset.

Hyperthyroidism patients were newly diagnosed, had disease duration under 2 months, and were aged 18 to 65 years. Exclusion criteria comprised uncontrolled infection, other autoimmune disease, pregnancy or lactation. This clonotype was observed a handful of times. Its antigen is undetermined. V was shortened by 3 bases and J by 5 bases, with 11 bases between the two germline ends. The CDR3 length is 13 residues. Authors of the study amplified TCR beta CDR3 regions from RNA transcripts. The TCR CDR3 was amplified in a first-round RT-PCR using the HTBI primer set. TCRdb recomputed calls from the multiplex PCR reads with MiXCR, one row per CDR3 protein. The table includes around 760,000 distinct CDR3 sequences, 35% detected once.

Sequencing was performed on blood. The V gene is TRBV12-3 or TRBV12-4, the J gene TRBJ2-7; no reliable D call. This clonotype was obtained from a woman aged 40 to 50 with Graves' hyperthyroidism. CDR3 region: CASSLASFDEQYF. CDR3 sequence (DNA): TGTGCCAGCAGTTTGGCCTCATTCGACGAGCAGTACTTC.